What follows describes a single T cell receptor (beta chain). These data come from a study of blood T cell repertoires in COVID-19. About the study: Donors in the United States, Italy and Spain gave samples during acute or convalescent COVID-19. Nucleic acid was either cDNA or gDNA, and it came from T cells, B-cell-depleted T cells, or PBMCs.

As handled by the study authors: Estimates of nucleated cell counts were drawn from the amplification of reference gene primers. Method: immunoSEQ multiplex PCR; TCRdb's copy keeps in-frame clones and lacks some. V and J calls and clone size follow that table, whereas D and trimming were derived from the DNA. Counted here are about 55,000 clones, around nine tenths occurring once; the ten biggest clones make up 8.5%. Sequenced material: peripheral blood. The sequence was collected from a man in his sixties with active COVID-19.

CDR3 in amino acids: CASSLGFLAVNNEQFF. CDR3 DNA sequence: TGTGCCAGCAGCTTAGGGTTCCTAGCGGTAAACAATGAGCAGTTCTTC. The V and J genes are TRBV11-2 and TRBJ2-1, with 7 bases identical to TRBD2. There are 16 residues in the CDR3. In germline, CDR1 is SGHAT, CDR2 FQNNGV. The V segment lost 1 base and the J segment 5 bases; nucleotides outside the gene matches: 8.